Each of the 7 T cell receptor beta chains below was sequenced from the same sample in a study of T cells in Graves' hyperthyroidism and ophthalmopathy. Amplified TCR beta CDR3 regions came from RNA transcripts. TCR CDR3 underwent first-round RT-PCR with the HTBI primer set. TCRdb independently ran MiXCR on the multiplex PCR reads; one entry per CDR3 protein. The data show about 560,000 distinct CDR3 sequences, 40% to 55% seen once. The source material was peripheral blood or thyroid tissue (not recorded which). Receptors originate from a woman aged 18-29 years with Graves' hyperthyroidism.

As to this clonotype: A much larger clone differs by one base, so this may be a read error. This CDR3 is missing its conserved last phenylalanine or tryptophan, likely due to a read error. This chain's CDR3 is CAISSDSNTEAFL. The DNA of the CDR3 is TGTGCCATCAGTAGTGACAGTAACACTGAAGCTTTCCTT. The chain carries TRBV10-3 and TRBJ1-1; D may be TRBD1 (5 bases). The CDR3 is 13 residues long. Germline V gene lookup returns CDR1 ENHRY and CDR2 SYGVKD. The V and J ends lost 5 bases and 2 bases respectively, with 9 bases between them.

This clonotype has only a few counts. The gene calls are TRBV25-1 and TRBJ1-2, with 8 positions matching TRBD1. The CDR3 sequence is 14 residues long. Trimming at V came to 5 bases and at J to 0 bases, leaving 2 bases not matched to a gene. Germline CDR1 and CDR2: MGHDK and SYGVNS. The CDR3 DNA reads as TGTGCCAGCAGTCGGGACAGGACTAACTATGGCTACACCTTC. It encodes CASSRDRTNYGYTF.

This clonotype has at least ten counts. The chain carries TRBV29-1 and TRBJ2-5; D tentatively reads TRBD1 or TRBD2 (6 bases each). This CDR3 contains 13 residues. Trimming pared 1 base from V and 5 bases from J, leaving 11 bases between. The germline CDR1 and CDR2 sequences are SQVTM and ANQGSEA. CDR3 residues: CSVEVGGRETQYF. Written as DNA, the CDR3 is TGCAGCGTTGAAGTTGGGGGGCGGGAGACCCAGTACTTC.

This sequence joins TRBV6-1 and TRBJ1-4; D is unclear. Germline V lookup: CDR1 MNHNS, CDR2 SASEGT. V lost 5 bases, J lost 0 bases, and 13 bases lay in between. This CDR3 has 16 residues. The CDR3 region is CASSPGRASTNEKLFF. The CDR3 DNA is TGTGCCAGCAGTCCGGGCCGGGCCTCAACTAATGAAAAACTGTTTTTT.

The chain has TRBV15 and TRBJ2-7; the match to TRBD1 covers 7 bases. The V and J ends lost 0 bases and 1 base, in that order; junction bases with no gene match: 3. Germline values: CDR1 LNHNV, CDR2 YYDKDF (reference sequence). This CDR3 spans 15 amino acids. CDR3 region: CATSRDGTASYEQYF. The CDR3 bases are TGTGCCACCAGCAGAGATGGGACAGCTTCCTACGAGCAGTACTTC.

This clonotype has just a few counts. The chain links TRBV7-8 to TRBJ1-1, with D unresolved. Trimming took 8 bases from V and 0 from J, leaving 16 bases between them. The CDR3 covers 15 residues. CDR1 and CDR2 (germline): SGHVS, FQNEAQ. CDR3 bases: TGTGCCAGCTCACCCGGCTACAGCCTGAACACTGAAGCTTTCTTT. Translation gives CASSPGYSLNTEAFF.

The CDR3, as DNA: TGTGCCATCACCGAAGGGACCGGGGCCAACGTCCTGACTTTC. Translating gives CAITEGTGANVLTF. The chain links TRBV10-3 to TRBJ2-6; the D gene could be TRBD1 or TRBD2 (5 bases each). The CDR3 is 14 amino acids. V was pared by 7 bases and J by 4 bases, with 11 bases between. Looked up from germline, CDR1 is ENHRY and CDR2 is SYGVKD.